The 13 T cell receptor beta chains below come from one sample, sequenced in a study of shared T cell receptors in the human thymus (dated by TCRdb to the early 2020s). To prepare the library, the immunoSEQ multiplex PCR assay was applied. TCRdb carries this immuneACCESS record with in-frame sequences only. Its versions omit some clonotypes, under half of them owing to an unresolved V gene in the studies checked, with the rest unexplained. This sample holds about 380,000 clones; about 95% were observed only once. Roughly 0.021% of the sample belongs to the ten largest clones. Source material: thymocytes. Receptors were obtained from a human donor.

The V gene is TRBV28, the J gene TRBJ1-5; TRBD1 aligns across 8 bases. Germline CDR1 reads MDHEN; CDR2 reads SYDVKM. This CDR3 spans 18 amino acids. The ends lost 5 bases at V and 0 bases at J; junction bases unmatched: 12. CDR3 DNA: TGTGCCAGCAGTCTCAAAATCCTTCAGGGGGCTAGCAATCAGCCCCAGCATTTT. This encodes CASSLKILQGASNQPQHF.

V and J are TRBV5-6 and TRBJ2-1, with D unclear. Germline CDR1 SGHDT, CDR2 YYEEEE. The V and J ends lost 2 bases and 5 bases respectively, with 23 bases between them. CDR3 length equals 18 residues. CDR3 loop: CASSLFPSPQWSHNEQFF. The CDR3 bases are TGTGCCAGCAGCTTATTCCCCAGCCCACAGTGGAGCCACAATGAGCAGTTCTTC.

The V call is TRBV28, the J call TRBJ1-5, with 11 positions matching TRBD1. Germline V gene data show CDR1 as MDHEN and CDR2 as SYDVKM. The length of the CDR3 is 17 residues. Germline trimming cut 6 bases from V and 7 bases from J; bases unmatched to any gene: 14. The CDR3 DNA reads TGTGCCAGCAGCTTGGGACAGGGGGAGAGACTAGGGCAGCCCCAGCATTTT. This encodes CASSLGQGERLGQPQHF.

The chain is built from TRBV9 and TRBJ1-1, with D unresolved. Germline lookup yields CDR1 SGDLS and CDR2 YYNGEE. The ends were cut back, 4 bases at V and 0 bases at J, with 10 bases in the middle. There are 14 residues in the CDR3. CDR3 in amino acids: CASSPLGVNTEAFF. CDR3 nucleotides: TGTGCCAGCAGCCCCCTGGGAGTGAACACTGAAGCTTTCTTT.

The chain links TRBV19 to TRBJ2-7; 12 bases align to TRBD2. After removal of 8 bases from V and 3 bases from J, the junction contained 8 bases not matched to a gene. The CDR3 runs 15 residues. The germline V gene has CDR1 LNHDA and CDR2 SQIVND (reference sequence). As DNA, the CDR3 is TGTGCCAGTGCCCACCTAGCGGGAGGGCTCTACGAGCAGTACTTC. It yields the protein CASAHLAGGLYEQYF.

The V gene is TRBV29-1, the J gene TRBJ2-5; 12 bases agree with TRBD2. Germline CDR1 reads SQVTM; CDR2 reads ANQGSEA. V shed 0 bases, J shed 3 bases, and the junction held 14 bases outside the gene matches. This CDR3 region has 19 residues. The CDR3 nucleotides read TGCAGCGTTGAAGAACGGGGACGACTAGCGGGAGACCCTAAAGAGACCCAGTACTTC. This encodes CSVEERGRLAGDPKETQYF.

This clone came up once. This chain uses TRBV6-5 with TRBJ1-1; 7 nucleotides align to TRBD1. Germline V gives CDR1 MNHEY, CDR2 SVGAGI. The length of the CDR3 is 15 residues. Trimming took 7 bases from V and 1 from J; bases not matched to a gene: 9. The CDR3 here is CASTPRTGPNTEAFF. The CDR3 DNA reads as TGTGCCAGCACCCCCCGGACAGGACCGAACACTGAAGCTTTCTTT.

The chain is built from TRBV28 and TRBJ2-3, with 7 bases identical to TRBD2. Losses at the gene ends were 10 bases for V and 2 bases for J; bases not matched to a gene: 12. The CDR3 consists of 15 residues. Germline values: CDR1 MDHEN, CDR2 SYDVKM. The CDR3 here is CATLMRLAATDTQYF. CDR3 sequence (DNA): TGTGCCACCCTAATGCGGCTAGCGGCCACAGATACGCAGTATTTT.

The V call is TRBV25-1, the J call TRBJ1-2; TRBD1 might be the D (5 bases). V was clipped by 7 bases and J by 6 bases, with 12 bases between them. The CDR3 consists of 12 residues. CDR1 MGHDK and CDR2 SYGVNS come from the germline V gene. The CDR3 region is CASKGDKDGYTF. In nucleotides, the CDR3 is TGTGCCAGCAAAGGGGATAAGGATGGCTACACCTTC.

The V and J genes are TRBV4-1 and TRBJ1-1; D not certain. V was pared by 1 base and J by 3 bases, with 6 bases between. CDR1 MGHRA and CDR2 YSYEKL come from the germline V gene. This CDR3 is built from 13 residues. CDR3 sequence reads: CASSQVGDTEAFF. In DNA form, the CDR3 reads TGCGCCAGCAGCCAAGTAGGTGACACTGAAGCTTTCTTT.

V and J are TRBV19 and TRBJ2-5; D is unclear. V gave up 8 bases and J gave up 0 bases, with 4 bases separating them. The germline V gene has CDR1 LNHDA and CDR2 SQIVND (reference sequence). This CDR3 has 11 residues. The DNA for the CDR3 is TGTGCCAGTTTATACCAAGAGACCCAGTACTTC. It encodes CASLYQETQYF.

The V and J genes are TRBV27 and TRBJ2-3; tentatively, D is TRBD2 (7 bases). CDR1 and CDR2 from the germline V gene are MNHEY and SMNVEV (reference sequence). This CDR3 region has 14 residues. Trimming took 5 bases from V and 11 from J, leaving 20 bases between them. The CDR3 nucleotides read TGTGCCAGCAGTGGGGGGGCATTTGACAGAGGGCAGTATTTT. Protein product: CASSGGAFDRGQYF.

The V call is TRBV2, the J call TRBJ2-1; TRBD2 matches 7 bases. V was pared by 7 bases and J by 0 bases, with 9 bases of the junction left unmatched. The V gene's germline CDR1 is SNHLY and CDR2 FYNNEI. This CDR3 has 16 amino acids. The CDR3 is CASIASGGSSYNEQFF. In DNA, the CDR3 is TGTGCCAGCATCGCTAGCGGAGGGAGCTCCTACAATGAGCAGTTCTTC. The entire variable domain, with the rest obtained from reference TRBV2 and TRBJ2-1, is as follows: EPEVTQTPSHQVTQMGQEVILRCVPISNHLYFYWYRQILGQKVEFLVSFYNNEISEKSEIFDDQFSVERPDGSNFTLKIRSTKLEDSAMYFCASIASGGSSYNEQFFGPGTRLTVL.